This T cell receptor (beta chain) emerged from a study of technical replicates of blood from a handful of donors (dated by TCRdb to 2017 to 2019). Remarks on this clone: Its antigen is still unknown. Per-base quality was not reported, and no clone a single base away is much larger than it.

The library was made by the immunoSEQ multiplex PCR assay. The clones in this table, taken by TCRdb from immuneACCESS, are in-frame only. Not every clone is retained; where verified, under half of the shortfall comes from an unresolved V gene, and the cause of the rest is unknown. This sample comprises approximately 99,000 clones, roughly 95% of them detected only once. Approximately 0.33% of the sample is in the top ten clones. From V the trimming removes 3 bases and from J it removes 8 bases, while the gene matches leave 7 bases of the junction unaccounted for. CDR1 and CDR2 were assigned from the germline V gene as SGHTA and FQGTGA. The CDR3 spans 15 residues, from the cysteine through the phenylalanine. Just the 45-base CDR3 DNA is kept, in frame starting at base 1.

The sequence was obtained from a human donor in good health. This chain joins TRBV7-3 to TRBJ2-1; 10 of the junction bases match TRBD1. Material for sequencing was T cells isolated from PBMCs. Here the CDR3 is given as CASSLGTGADYEQFF. The nucleotide sequence reads TGTGCCAGCAGCTTGGGGACAGGGGCGGACTATGAGCAGTTCTTC.